The T cell receptor (beta chain) under discussion was sequenced for a study of cytomegalovirus exposure and HLA in healthy donors. This table comes from immunoSEQ multiplex PCR, and its TCRdb copy is limited to in-frame clones, with some not included. The sample has more than 300,000 clones, roughly 90% seen once. Points from the study as a whole: In vitro testing confirmed a few CMV-associated chains as specific for CMV antigens.

The CDR3 is 14 residues long. The germline gives CDR1 MNHNY, CDR2 SVGAGI (reference sequence). Trimming cost V 5 bases and J 5 bases; bases outside gene matches: 7. In the case of this clone: Its matching antigen is unknown.

The sequence came from a woman aged 18-29 years in good health and CMV-seronegative. Sequencing was performed on PBMCs. This chain uses TRBV6-6 with TRBJ2-7; 9 nucleotides line up with TRBD1. In DNA form, the CDR3 reads TGTGCCAGCAGTACTCGGGACAGGGACAACGAGCAGTACTTC. This sequence encodes CASSTRDRDNEQYF.